This T cell receptor beta chain was sequenced during a study of blood T cell repertoires in COVID-19. Study background: Collection of acute and convalescent COVID-19 samples took place in the United States, Italy and Spain. Sources were T cells, B-cell-depleted T cells, or PBMCs; the material itself was cDNA or gDNA.

Losses at the gene ends were 6 bases for V and 6 bases for J; bases not matched to a gene: 11. Germline V gene sequence: CDR1 MDHEN, CDR2 SYDVKM. This CDR3 contains 16 residues. Study processing details: Amplification of reference gene primers was used by the study to estimate nucleated cell counts. Data came from immunoSEQ multiplex PCR; TCRdb stores just in-frame clones and leaves some out. The V and J calls and the clone size are those of that table, but D and trimming were determined from the DNA. The data contain tens of thousands of clones, approximately 85% of them singletons. This receptor was taken from a human donor in a cohort sampled during active COVID-19. The genes are TRBV28 and TRBJ2-1; 10 positions agree with TRBD1. The sample comprised peripheral blood. CDR3 sequence reads: CASRHLGTGEGNEQFF. CDR3 in DNA: TGTGCCAGCAGACACCTTGGGACAGGGGAGGGCAATGAGCAGTTCTTC.